These 11 T cell receptor beta chains share one sample of origin, sequenced in a study of HIV-infected patients and healthy controls. Reverse transcription used approximately 500 ng RNA and constant-region primers for alpha and beta. Using multiplexing indices, alpha and beta chain libraries were generated apart by chain-specific third strand synthesis. TCRdb reprocessed the 5' RACE reads via MiXCR and lists one record per CDR3 protein. The table records around 7,800 distinct CDR3 sequences, 6.1% of them present only once. The repertoire came from unfractionated whole blood and reflected all unsorted peripheral T cells. The sample was blood, taken before antiretroviral therapy. The receptor set was obtained from an adult with HIV infection.

This clonotype came up many times. The chain links TRBV9 to TRBJ2-3; the D is unclear. Trimming cost V 2 bases and J 0 bases, with 13 bases left between them. CDR1 and CDR2 (germline): SGDLS, YYNGEE. The CDR3 covers 16 residues. CDR3 in DNA: TGTGCCAGCAGCGTGGCCGCAATCACTAGCACAGATACGCAGTATTTT. It specifies CASSVAAITSTDTQYF.

This CDR3 reads CASSQDSGMGNEQFF. The CDR3 coding sequence is TGTGCCAGCAGCCAAGATTCAGGGATGGGGAATGAGCAGTTCTTC. The chain recombines TRBV3-1 with TRBJ2-1; D possibly corresponds to TRBD1 (5 bases). Germline V gene data show CDR1 as LGHDT and CDR2 as YNNKEL (reference sequence). The germline V and J ends were trimmed by 0 bases and 7 bases, with 13 bases remaining between them. This CDR3 has 15 amino acids.

Ten or more counts support this clonotype. The chain links TRBV4-1 to TRBJ1-2, with TRBD1 matching 10 bases. Germline V gene sequence: CDR1 MGHRA, CDR2 YSYEKL. The CDR3 length is 17 residues. V was clipped by 3 bases and J by 4 bases; unmatched bases: 11. The CDR3 protein is CASSQPGQGIRSYGYTF. The CDR3 nucleotides read TGCGCCAGCAGCCAGCCGGGACAGGGGATTCGTAGCTATGGCTACACCTTC.

At least ten counts were recorded for this clonotype. The CDR3 nucleotides are TGCGCCAGCAGCTTGAAACTGACTGAGACCCAGTACTTC. This sequence encodes CASSLKLTETQYF. The genes are TRBV5-1 and TRBJ2-5; D not certain. Looked up from germline, CDR1 is SGHRS and CDR2 is YFSETQ. V was pared by 1 base and J by 5 bases, with 9 bases between. CDR3 length equals 13 residues.

By frequency in the sample, this clonotype is medium-sized. The genes are TRBV6-5 and TRBJ2-3; D is undetermined. The CDR3 runs to 15 residues. In germline, CDR1 is MNHEY, CDR2 SVGAGI. Trimming cost V 5 bases and J 0 bases, with 12 bases left between them. DNA of the CDR3: TGTGCCAGCAGTGATTACATGAGAAGCACAGATACGCAGTATTTT. This translates into CASSDYMRSTDTQYF.

This clonotype is medium-sized in the sample. The rearrangement uses TRBV25-1 and TRBJ2-5; no clear D gene. The V and J ends lost 2 bases and 1 base respectively, with 11 bases between them. The length of the CDR3 is 15 residues. From germline, CDR1 is MGHDK and CDR2 SYGVNS. The DNA for the CDR3 is TGTGCCAGCAGTGAAGTGCAAGCGTTCCAAGAGACCCAGTACTTC. Amino acids: CASSEVQAFQETQYF. Full variable domain (rest looked up from reference TRBV25-1 and TRBJ2-5): EADIYQTPRYLVIGTGKKITLECSQTMGHDKMYWYQQDPGMELHLIHYSYGVNSTEKGDLSSESTVSRIRTEHFPLTLESARPSHTSQYLCASSEVQAFQETQYFGPGTRLLVL.

This clonotype is labeled as large (0.1 to 1%). The chain uses TRBV6-2 or TRBV6-3 and TRBJ2-3; TRBD2 aligns across 12 bases. The J segment lost 6 bases and the V segment lost 0 bases, leaving 10 bases of the junction unmatched. The germline gives CDR1 MNHEY, CDR2 SVGEGT. The CDR3 is 18 residues long. CDR3 sequence reads: CASSYSYSSGGATDTQYF. CDR3 sequence (DNA): TGTGCCAGCAGTTACTCGTATTCTAGCGGGGGGGCAACGGATACGCAGTATTTT.

This clonotype was counted many times. V and J are TRBV7-8 and TRBJ1-4; 8 positions match TRBD1. The CDR3 contains 15 residues. Germline CDR1 and CDR2: SGHVS and FQNEAQ. V shed 5 bases and J 6 bases; nucleotides not matched to a gene: 8. The CDR3 DNA sequence: TGTGCCAGCAGCCGCGGGACAGGCAGTGATGAAAAACTGTTTTTT. As protein: CASSRGTGSDEKLFF.

The CDR3 bases are TGCGCCAGCAGCGCTGGGACAGGGGGACGCACAGATACGCAGTATTTT. It encodes CASSAGTGGRTDTQYF. The chain has TRBV5-1 and TRBJ2-3; 11 bases agree with TRBD1. The V segment lost 4 bases and the J segment 1 base; nucleotides outside the gene matches: 5. The germline V gene encodes CDR1 SGHRS and CDR2 YFSETQ. CDR3 length equals 16 residues.

This clonotype counts as medium-sized. The CDR3, as DNA: TGTGCCAGCAGTTACTCGGGTTCTCCTCGCAATGAGCAGTTCTTC. It translates to CASSYSGSPRNEQFF. This chain uses TRBV6-6 with TRBJ2-1; no definite D call. Germline V gives CDR1 MNHNY, CDR2 SVGAGI (reference sequence). The CDR3 consists of 15 residues. Trimming removed 0 bases from V and 6 bases from J, with 12 bases in between.

This clonotype was picked up many times. The V gene is TRBV3-1, the J gene TRBJ2-3, with TRBD2 matching over 13 bases. Germline V CDR1 and CDR2: LGHDT, YNNKEL (reference sequence). The CDR3 has 19 residues. The V and J ends lost 3 bases and 1 base, in that order; junction bases with no gene match: 10. DNA for the CDR3: TGTGCCAGCAGCCAGGGAGACGGACTAGCGGGGGCCGGCACAGATACGCAGTATTTT. The encoded protein is CASSQGDGLAGAGTDTQYF.